The 8 T cell receptor beta chains below were found in one sample sequenced in a study of control samples from healthy donors and cancer patients. Using immunoSEQ multiplex PCR, the repertoire was profiled, and TCRdb retains in-frame clones only, with some absent. The sample has 150,000 or so clones; 93% are singletons. The specimen was blood. Source of these receptors: a man younger than 35 in good health.

CDR3 in DNA: TGTGCCACCAGCAACGGGACCCTGAAGACCGGGGAGCTGTTTTTT. Its translation: CATSNGTLKTGELFF. This chain joins TRBV15 and TRBJ2-2; the D call may be TRBD1 or TRBD2 (5 bases each). The CDR3 contains 15 residues. The V gene's germline CDR1 is LNHNV and CDR2 YYDKDF (reference sequence). V lost 4 bases to trimming and J lost 5 bases, with 14 bases between them.

Here the CDR3 reads CASSIAAGGHNYGYTF. The CDR3 DNA is TGTGCCAGTAGTATTGCGGCAGGGGGACATAACTATGGCTACACCTTC. The chain couples TRBV19 to TRBJ1-2; 7 bases are a match to TRBD1. The CDR3 contains 16 residues. CDR1 LNHDA and CDR2 SQIVND come from the germline V gene (reference sequence). Trimming took 3 bases from V and 1 from J; bases not matched to a gene: 8.

V is TRBV6-5 and J is TRBJ2-5, with 7 bases that match TRBD2. This CDR3 contains 15 residues. Germline loops: CDR1 MNHEY, CDR2 SVGAGI. The V and J ends lost 1 base and 3 bases, in that order; junction bases with no gene match: 5. CDR3 region: CASSYFPRGEETQYF. The CDR3 bases are TGTGCCAGCAGTTACTTCCCACGGGGGGAAGAGACCCAGTACTTC.

The chain joins TRBV9 to TRBJ2-7; TRBD1 might be the D (5 bases). The CDR3 extends over 15 amino acids. Looked up from germline, CDR1 is SGDLS and CDR2 is YYNGEE. V gave up 0 bases and J gave up 2 bases, with 12 bases separating them. The chain's CDR3 is CASSVGGRAAYEQYF. In DNA, the CDR3 is TGTGCCAGCAGCGTAGGGGGCAGGGCGGCCTACGAGCAGTACTTC. Together with reference TRBV9 and TRBJ2-7, the CDR3 gives the full variable domain: DSGVTQTPKHLITATGQRVTLRCSPRSGDLSVYWYQQSLDQGLQFLIQYYNGEERAKGNILERFSAQQFPDLHSELNLSSLELGDSALYFCASSVGGRAAYEQYFGPGTRLTVT.

The J gene is TRBJ2-5, the V gene TRBV30; maybe TRBD1 (5 bases). The CDR3 length is 12 residues. Trimming cost V 4 bases and J 4 bases, with 10 bases left between them. CDR1 GTSNPN and CDR2 SVGIG come from the germline V gene (reference sequence). CDR3 residues: CAWTGNAETQYF. CDR3 nucleotide sequence: TGTGCCTGGACAGGGAATGCAGAGACCCAGTACTTC.

This clone is a singleton in its sample. The chain uses TRBV7-2 and TRBJ1-1; D call uncertain. The V end lost 1 base, the J end lost 7 bases, and 10 bases lay between the germline ends. Looked up from germline, CDR1 is SGHTA and CDR2 is FQGNSA. The CDR3 runs to 13 residues. The CDR3 coding sequence is TGTGCCAGCAGCTTAGTTGGTTTGCGTGAAGCTTTCTTT. This gives the protein CASSLVGLREAFF.

The genes are TRBV5-6 and TRBJ2-2; TRBD1 might be the D (5 bases). The germline gives CDR1 SGHDT, CDR2 YYEEEE. This CDR3 is 15 amino acids long. V gave up 0 bases and J gave up 5 bases, with 11 bases separating them. CDR3 in amino acids: CASSLDRGRTGELFF. The CDR3 DNA follows: TGTGCCAGCAGCTTGGATAGGGGTAGGACCGGGGAGCTGTTTTTT.

This chain uses TRBV19 with TRBJ1-5; unclear D gene. Looked up from germline, CDR1 is LNHDA and CDR2 is SQIVND (reference sequence). Trimming removed 4 bases from V and 3 bases from J, with 4 bases in between. The CDR3 consists of 12 residues. CDR3 sequence (DNA): TGTGCCAGTAGTACTCTCAATCAGCCCCAGCATTTT. Protein: CASSTLNQPQHF.